This T cell receptor beta chain was profiled in a study of T-cell reconstitution after alpha-beta-depleted transplantation in children. Study-level points and caveats: By one year post-transplant, T-cell counts and diversity largely arose from T cells that were newly produced. About two months after transplant, alpha-beta T cells reportedly came from several hundred expanded graft clones. Diversity of TCRbeta at day 60 was high in some patients, arising from surviving recipient T cells and thymic progenitors.

This clonotype was detected a few times. Its antigen is unidentified. Unique molecular identifiers were incorporated into the prepared TCRbeta library. A single record per CDR3 protein comes from TCRdb applying MiXCR to the PCR reads. The sample lists 550,000 to 600,000 distinct CDR3 sequences; under 30% were seen once. This sequence was found in a boy in the first two years of life who had a stem cell transplant for acute myeloid leukemia, so the T cells may come from the graft donor. Sequenced here: PBMCs, mostly from graft donor cells, sampled 360 days after TCRalphabeta/CD19-depleted stem cell transplant.

CDR3 amino acids: CSARDPRGAIQETQYF. Written as DNA, the CDR3 is TGCAGTGCTAGAGATCCGCGGGGGGCCATCCAAGAGACCCAGTACTTC. V usage is TRBV20-1 and J usage is TRBJ2-5; 8 positions match TRBD2. The germline V gene has CDR1 DFQATT and CDR2 SNEGSKA (reference sequence). The CDR3 runs 16 residues. J lost 1 base, V lost 0 bases, and 7 bases had no gene match.